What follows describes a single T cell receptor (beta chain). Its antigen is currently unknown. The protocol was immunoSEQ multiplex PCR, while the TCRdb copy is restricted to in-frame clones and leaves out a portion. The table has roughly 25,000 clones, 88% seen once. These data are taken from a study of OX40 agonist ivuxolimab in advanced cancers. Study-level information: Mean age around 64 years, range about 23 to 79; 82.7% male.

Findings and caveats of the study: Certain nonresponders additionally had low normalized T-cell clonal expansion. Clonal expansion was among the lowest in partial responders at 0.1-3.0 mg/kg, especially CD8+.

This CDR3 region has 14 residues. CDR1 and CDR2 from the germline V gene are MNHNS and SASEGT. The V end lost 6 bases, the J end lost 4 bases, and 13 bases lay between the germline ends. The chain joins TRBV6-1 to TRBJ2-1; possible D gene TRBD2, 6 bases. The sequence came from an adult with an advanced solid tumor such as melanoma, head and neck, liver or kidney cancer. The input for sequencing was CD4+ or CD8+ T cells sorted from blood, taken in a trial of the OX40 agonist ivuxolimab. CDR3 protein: CASSRAEGYNEQFF. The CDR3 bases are TGTGCCAGCAGCCGGGCGGAGGGGTACAATGAGCAGTTCTTC.